The clone carrying this T cell receptor beta chain turned up a few times. Antigen unknown. This sample is part of a study of T-cell memory formation after mild COVID-19. Whole-study findings and limits: Contracting clones from day 15 to 85 had balanced CD4/CD8; later expanders favoured CD4+.

TCRdb itself ran the 5' RACE reads through MiXCR, one entry per CDR3 protein. This table has fewer than 350,000 distinct CDR3 sequences, approximately 15% appearing once. The germline CDR1 and CDR2 sequences are SQVTM and ANQGSEA. The CDR3 length is 15 residues. Trimming pared 6 bases from V and 0 bases from J, leaving 17 bases between. This sequence joins TRBV29-1 and TRBJ1-2; D is unclear. Sequences were obtained from PBMCs or a T cell subset sorted from them (not recorded which). The TCR sequence derives from a man younger than 30 who had mild COVID-19 (a few samples of this study predate the infection). Cell type and time point are not known. CDR3 sequence: CSVSPVGSTNYGYTF. The CDR3 DNA follows: TGCAGCGTATCCCCTGTGGGGTCAACTAACTATGGCTACACCTTC. The whole variable domain, filled in from reference TRBV29-1 and TRBJ1-2, reads SAVISQKPSRDICQRGTSLTIQCQVDSQVTMMFWYRQQPGQSLTLIATANQGSEATYESGFVIDKFPISRPNLTFSTLTVSNMSPEDSSIYLCSVSPVGSTNYGYTFGSGTRLTVV.